A single sample is the source of the 26 T cell receptor beta chains below, sequenced in a study of blood T cell repertoires in COVID-19. Produced via immunoSEQ multiplex PCR; TCRdb's table is partial and in-frame only. The sample lists some 370,000 clones, around 83% occurring once. The material sequenced was PBMCs or T cells enriched from blood (not recorded which). These receptors originate from a woman in her fifties or sixties who had recovered from COVID-19.

The chain links TRBV27 to TRBJ1-1, with unresolved D. In germline, CDR1 is MNHEY, CDR2 SMNVEV (reference sequence). CDR3 size: 14 residues. V was shortened by 3 bases and J by 0 bases, with 8 bases between the two germline ends. CDR3 DNA sequence: TGTGCCAGCAGTTTTACGGGAATGAACACTGAAGCTTTCTTT. It encodes CASSFTGMNTEAFF.

The chain links TRBV6-6 to TRBJ2-5, with TRBD1 identical over 7 bases. The J segment lost 9 bases and the V segment lost 5 bases, leaving 3 bases of the junction unmatched. The germline gives CDR1 MNHNY, CDR2 SVGAGI (reference sequence). This CDR3 has 11 residues. The CDR3 DNA reads as TGTGCCAGCAGTACACAGGGGCCCCAGTACTTC. This gives the protein CASSTQGPQYF.

The J gene is TRBJ1-1, the V gene TRBV7-8; the match to TRBD1 covers 7 bases. Germline lookup yields CDR1 SGHVS and CDR2 FQNEAQ. The CDR3 is made up of 13 amino acids. V trimming: 5 bases; J trimming: 7 bases; junction bases outside the gene matches: 7. CDR3 bases: TGTGCCAGCAGCAAAGAGGGGGCCGGTGAAGCTTTCTTT. As protein: CASSKEGAGEAFF.

The CDR3: CASSLTGRGTEAFF. The CDR3 coding sequence is TGTGCCAGCAGCTTGACAGGGCGGGGCACTGAAGCTTTCTTT. The genes are TRBV7-3 and TRBJ1-1, with 7 nucleotides matching TRBD1. After removal of 3 bases from V and 4 bases from J, the junction contained 5 bases not matched to a gene. There are 14 residues in the CDR3. Looked up from germline, CDR1 is SGHTA and CDR2 is FQGTGA.

The rearrangement links TRBV12-3 or TRBV12-4 to TRBJ1-2, with D perhaps TRBD1 (5 bases). CDR3 length: 13 residues. V was trimmed by 7 bases and J by 3 bases, leaving 12 bases between them. CDR3 in DNA: TGTGCCAGCACAACGTGGGGGGACTATGGCTACACCTTC. Protein: CASTTWGDYGYTF.

This clone occurred a few times. The chain recombines TRBV6-5 with TRBJ2-3; 10 positions agree with TRBD2. V lost 4 bases, J lost 1 base, and 5 bases stayed unmatched. The germline gives CDR1 MNHEY, CDR2 SVGAGI. The length of the CDR3 is 16 residues. The CDR3 protein is CASSFSGGSGTDTQYF. Written as DNA, the CDR3 is TGTGCCAGCAGTTTTAGCGGGGGGTCGGGCACAGATACGCAGTATTTT.

CDR3 sequence reads: CASGVGGGYGYTF. As DNA, the CDR3 is TGTGCCAGCGGGGTTGGGGGGGGCTATGGCTACACCTTC. The V gene is TRBV6-5, the J gene TRBJ1-2, with a tentative D call TRBD1 (5 bases). Between the trimmed V and J ends, which lost 8 bases and 4 bases, there was a span of 14 bases. The V gene's germline CDR1 is MNHEY and CDR2 SVGAGI. CDR3 length equals 13 residues.

The genes are TRBV23-1 and TRBJ1-5; perhaps TRBD1 as D (5 bases). TRBV23-1 is filed as an ORF, its function uncertain. The CDR3 runs to 14 residues. The germline V and J ends were trimmed by 0 bases and 6 bases, with 9 bases remaining between them. In DNA form, the CDR3 reads TGCGCCAGCAGTCAATCTGGCGGGGGTCAGCCCCAGCATTTT. Its protein product is CASSQSGGGQPQHF.

The V and J genes are TRBV19 and TRBJ1-5; 9 positions agree with TRBD1. The CDR3 covers 15 residues. V was clipped by 5 bases and J by 1 base; unmatched bases: 3. From germline, CDR1 is LNHDA and CDR2 SQIVND (reference sequence). CDR3 sequence reads: CASSAGTGSNQPQHF. The CDR3 DNA reads as TGTGCCAGTAGTGCGGGGACAGGGAGCAATCAGCCCCAGCATTTT.

The rearrangement uses TRBV28 and TRBJ1-2; the D gene is possibly TRBD1 (5 bases). The V gene's germline CDR1 is MDHEN and CDR2 SYDVKM. The CDR3 consists of 13 residues. The V and J ends lost 5 bases and 7 bases respectively, with 14 bases between them. In DNA, the CDR3 is TGTGCCAGCAGTACTCCACAGGTTTTTGGCTACACCTTC. It translates to CASSTPQVFGYTF.

The rearrangement uses TRBV3-1 (or the pseudogene TRBV3-2) and TRBJ1-2; no clear D gene. Germline lookup yields CDR1 LGHDT and CDR2 YNNKEL (reference sequence). The CDR3 covers 17 residues. V dropped 2 bases and J dropped 4 bases, with 20 bases sitting between them. CDR3 sequence: CASSQFPTGGRSYGYTF. CDR3 coding DNA: TGTGCCAGCAGCCAATTTCCCACGGGCGGGCGGAGCTATGGCTACACCTTC.

DNA for the CDR3: TGTGCCAGCAGTTCCATTAGGGGGCTCTCACCCCTCCACTTT. Its protein is CASSSIRGLSPLHF. The chain uses TRBV27 and TRBJ1-6, with 7 bases identical to TRBD1. This CDR3 is built from 14 residues. Germline CDR1 reads MNHEY; CDR2 reads SMNVEV (reference sequence). Germline trimming cut 4 bases from V and 10 bases from J; bases unmatched to any gene: 7.

CDR3 in amino acids: CASKFDGAQETQYF. As DNA, the CDR3 is TGTGCCAGCAAGTTTGATGGGGCTCAAGAGACCCAGTACTTC. This chain connects TRBV6-5 to TRBJ2-5; maybe TRBD1 (5 bases). Germline-derived CDR1 and CDR2 are MNHEY and SVGAGI. Trimming removed 7 bases at V and 2 bases at J, with 14 bases between. There are 14 residues in the CDR3.

J is TRBJ2-6 and V is TRBV19; 10 positions agree with TRBD1. Germline CDR1 is LNHDA and CDR2 is SQIVND (reference sequence). V was pared by 7 bases and J by 3 bases, with 9 bases of the junction left unmatched. This CDR3 region has 17 residues. In DNA, the CDR3 is TGTGCCAGTATAAGGGACAGGGGTGAAGGTGGGGCCAACGTCCTGACTTTC. This encodes CASIRDRGEGGANVLTF.

This CDR3 is CAWSPLGGDRGSYEQYF. As DNA, the CDR3 is TGTGCCTGGAGTCCCTTAGGGGGGGACAGGGGCTCCTACGAGCAGTACTTC. The chain recombines TRBV30 with TRBJ2-7; TRBD1 matches at 10 bases. V dropped 2 bases and J dropped 0; count of bases not matched to a gene: 10. Germline-derived CDR1 and CDR2 are GTSNPN and SVGIG (reference sequence). The CDR3 is 17 amino acids.

The genes are TRBV11-3 and TRBJ1-3, with TRBD1 matching 7 bases. J gave up 0 bases and V 5 bases, and 7 bases lay outside the gene matches. In germline, CDR1 is SGHNT, CDR2 YENEEA. The CDR3 length is 16 residues. The chain's CDR3 is CASSQDRPRSGNTIYF. The CDR3 DNA follows: TGTGCCAGCAGCCAGGACAGGCCACGCTCTGGAAACACCATATATTTT.

The chain links TRBV5-4 to TRBJ2-1; 8 nucleotides align to TRBD2. This CDR3 comprises 13 residues. Trimming cost V 0 bases and J 7 bases; bases outside gene matches: 0. The germline V gene has CDR1 SGHNT and CDR2 YYREEE (reference sequence). CDR3 region: CASSLASGNEQFF. The CDR3 DNA is TGTGCCAGCAGCTTGGCTAGCGGGAATGAGCAGTTCTTC.

J is TRBJ1-3 and V is TRBV6-5; possible D gene TRBD1, 5 bases. The V end lost 2 bases, the J end lost 3 bases, and 11 bases lay between the germline ends. Germline V gene lookup returns CDR1 MNHEY and CDR2 SVGAGI. The CDR3 contains 15 residues. This chain's CDR3 is CASSYQGFNGNTIYF. DNA of the CDR3: TGTGCCAGCAGTTACCAGGGCTTCAATGGAAACACCATATATTTT.

This clone was seen a single time. This sequence joins TRBV7-2 and TRBJ1-2; 8 bases are a match to TRBD1. The V segment lost 5 bases and the J segment 2 bases; nucleotides outside the gene matches: 10. Germline V CDR1 and CDR2: SGHTA, FQGNSA. This CDR3 comprises 16 residues. CDR3 residues: CASSPATGANNYGYTF. CDR3 bases: TGTGCCAGCAGCCCCGCGACAGGGGCCAACAACTATGGCTACACCTTC.

In its sample, this clone was seen a few times. V is TRBV2 and J is TRBJ2-2, with D hard to call. Deletions cut 5 bases from V and 0 bases from J, with 4 bases between. CDR1 and CDR2 (germline): SNHLY, FYNNEI. The CDR3 has 13 residues. CDR3: CASSPANTGELFF. CDR3 DNA: TGTGCCAGCAGTCCTGCGAACACCGGGGAGCTGTTTTTT.

The chain is built from TRBV6-5 and TRBJ1-2, with D perhaps TRBD1 (6 bases). V was clipped by 6 bases and J by 7 bases, with 15 bases between them. The CDR3 has 13 residues. Germline V lookup: CDR1 MNHEY, CDR2 SVGAGI. The CDR3 DNA reads as TGTGCCAGCAGCCCAGCGACAGGCTCTGGCTACACCTTC. This encodes CASSPATGSGYTF.

This chain connects TRBV5-1 to TRBJ2-7, with a tentative D call TRBD2 (6 bases). The CDR3 has 18 residues. CDR1 is SGHRS and CDR2 is YFSETQ in the germline V gene. V lost 3 bases, J lost 3 bases, and 25 bases lay in between. The CDR3 is CASSSPAGPGAGLYEQYF. In DNA, the CDR3 is TGCGCCAGCAGCTCCCCCGCGGGACCGGGAGCTGGCCTCTACGAGCAGTACTTC.

V and J are TRBV5-1 and TRBJ1-5, with D hard to call. The V gene lost 4 bases and the J gene lost 2 bases, with 16 bases spanning the gap. This CDR3 spans 16 amino acids. Looked up from germline, CDR1 is SGHRS and CDR2 is YFSETQ. The CDR3 loop is CASSVGPGGGNQPQHF. Written as DNA, the CDR3 is TGCGCCAGCAGCGTTGGCCCGGGAGGAGGCAATCAGCCCCAGCATTTT.

CDR3: CATTQGPAYEQYF. In nucleotides, the CDR3 is TGTGCCACCACACAGGGGCCTGCCTACGAGCAGTACTTC. The rearrangement joins TRBV10-3 to TRBJ2-7; 7 bases fit TRBD1. Germline V gives CDR1 ENHRY, CDR2 SYGVKD. The CDR3 is 13 residues long. With 10 bases clipped from V and 2 bases from J, the junction kept 8 bases outside the gene matches.

Only one count was recorded for this clone. This chain links TRBV27 with TRBJ2-3, with D unresolved. There are 13 residues in the CDR3. The V gene lost 4 bases and the J gene lost 0 bases, with 5 bases spanning the gap. Looked up from germline, CDR1 is MNHEY and CDR2 is SMNVEV (reference sequence). Here the CDR3 DNA reads TGTGCCAGCAGTTCCCATAGCACAGATACGCAGTATTTT. Translation: CASSSHSTDTQYF.

The chain links TRBV12-3 or TRBV12-4 to TRBJ2-5; tentative D call: TRBD2 (6 bases). The ends were cut back, 5 bases at V and 4 bases at J, with 11 bases in the middle. This CDR3 contains 13 residues. CDR3 residues: CASSRGRRETQYF. The DNA for the CDR3 is TGTGCCAGCAGTCGAGGGAGGAGAGAGACCCAGTACTTC.